This T cell receptor beta chain was identified in a study of healthy donors' naive CD4 and CD8 T cells. TCR libraries were built from 500 to 550 ng of total RNA by linear amplification. TCRdb reanalysed the reads using MiXCR and keeps one entry per CDR3 protein. This repertoire shows some 190,000 distinct CDR3 sequences, nearly 75% found once; its top ten account for about 2.4%. There are 13 residues in the CDR3. V dropped 1 base and J dropped 1 base, with 6 bases sitting between them. The germline V gene has CDR1 SQVTM and CDR2 ANQGSEA. J is TRBJ2-3 and V is TRBV29-1; unclear D gene. The sequence was obtained from a pool of human donors in good health; the sample pools cells from several healthy donors. The sample taken for sequencing was naive CD4+ and CD8+ T cells sorted from blood, pooled from several donors. The CDR3 DNA follows: TGCAGCGTTGAAGTGGGTGGCACAGATACGCAGTATTTT. This sequence encodes CSVEVGGTDTQYF.